Listed below are T cell receptor beta chains from one sample, sequenced in a study of OX40 agonist ivuxolimab in advanced cancers. Produced via immunoSEQ multiplex PCR; TCRdb's table is partial and in-frame only. The sample carries some 70,000 clones, around 80% recorded once. Sample: CD4+ or CD8+ T cells sorted from blood, taken in a trial of the OX40 agonist ivuxolimab. These receptors all stem from an adult with an advanced solid tumor such as melanoma, head and neck, liver or kidney cancer. CDR3s include the opening cysteine and the closing phenylalanine or tryptophan. The order of the fields is J gene, V gene, D gene, clone size, CDR3 protein, CDR3 DNA. A D gene is named only where the DNA matches it firmly. A clone size is listed for some rows: how often the clone was seen (once, few, many), or a class if it is expanded.

TRBJ2-1	TRBV5-1	.	.	CASSLYSNNEQFF	TGCGCCAGCAGCCTATACAGTAACAATGAGCAGTTCTTC
TRBJ2-3	TRBV6-1	.	.	CASNLRVGTDTQYF	TGTGCCAGCAACCTGAGGGTCGGCACAGATACGCAGTATTTT
TRBJ2-7	TRBV25-1	.	.	CASSGQGGNSYEQYF	TGTGCCAGCAGTGGTCAGGGGGGGAATTCCTACGAGCAGTACTTC
TRBJ2-5	TRBV2	TRBD1	.	CASSVRTGGFQETQYF	TGTGCCAGCAGTGTCAGGACAGGGGGATTCCAAGAGACCCAGTACTTC
TRBJ1-1	TRBV5-1	.	.	CASSLALENTEAFF	TGCGCCAGCAGCTTGGCCCTCGAGAACACTGAAGCTTTCTTT
TRBJ1-5	TRBV19	TRBD1	once	CASTDSRGVGNQPQHF	TGTGCCAGTACCGATAGCAGGGGGGTTGGCAATCAGCCCCAGCATTTT
TRBJ2-7	TRBV5-1	TRBD2	.	CASSLGGSSYEQYF	TGCGCCAGCAGCTTGGGCGGGAGCTCCTACGAGCAGTACTTC
TRBJ2-3	TRBV11-2	.	.	CASSLDSGRGDTQYF	TGTGCCAGCAGCTTAGATTCGGGGCGGGGAGATACGCAGTATTTT
TRBJ1-2	TRBV21-1	.	.	CASSKCWDLLYGYTF	TGTGCCAGCAGCAAATGTTGGGATTTACTCTATGGCTACACCTTC
TRBJ1-2	TRBV30	TRBD1	.	CAWSRDRPYGYTF	TGTGCCTGGAGCCGGGACAGGCCCTATGGCTACACCTTC
TRBJ2-7	TRBV4-3	TRBD2	.	CASSYQRGGLYEQYF	TGCGCCAGCAGCTACCAGCGGGGGGGCCTCTACGAGCAGTACTTC
TRBJ1-1	TRBV7-3	.	.	CASSSHADTEAFF	TGTGCCAGCAGCTCTCATGCGGACACTGAAGCTTTCTTT
TRBJ1-5	TRBV7-2	.	.	CASSREPGRLRPQHF	TGTGCCAGCAGCCGGGAACCGGGACGTTTGAGGCCCCAGCATTTT
TRBJ2-7	TRBV10-1	.	.	CASKKTGGASYYEQYF	TGCGCCAGCAAGAAGACTGGTGGGGCATCGTACTACGAGCAGTACTTC
TRBJ1-4	TRBV4-3	.	few	CASSQDIGGGGEKLFF	TGCGCCAGCAGCCAAGATATAGGGGGGGGAGGTGAAAAACTGTTTTTT
TRBJ2-1	TRBV20-1	.	.	CSARGDYEQFF	TGCAGTGCTAGAGGGGACTATGAGCAGTTCTTC
TRBJ2-2	TRBV4-1	TRBD2	.	CASSQEGTRGTGELFF	TGCGCCAGCAGCCAAGAGGGGACTAGGGGCACCGGGGAGCTGTTTTTT
TRBJ1-2	TRBV7-2	.	.	CASSLAGGLHTF	TGTGCCAGCAGCTTAGCCGGGGGACTGCACACCTTC
TRBJ2-7	TRBV6-1	TRBD2	once	CASKKAGGTYEQYF	TGTGCCAGCAAAAAGGCGGGAGGTACCTACGAGCAGTACTTC
TRBJ1-1	TRBV15	.	.	CATSRDFVGTEAFF	TGTGCCACCAGCAGAGACTTTGTGGGGACTGAAGCTTTCTTT
TRBJ1-3	TRBV19	.	.	CASTATSHRGRNTIYF	TGTGCCAGTACCGCTACCTCGCATAGGGGAAGAAACACCATATATTTT
TRBJ2-7	TRBV7-9	.	.	CASSLGGTQTYEQYF	TGTGCCAGCAGCTTAGGAGGGACACAGACCTACGAGCAGTACTTC
TRBJ1-2	TRBV18	TRBD1	.	CASSRDRGLDGYTF	TGTGCCAGCTCACGGGACAGGGGTTTGGATGGCTACACCTTC
TRBJ1-1	TRBV30	.	.	CAWGGRRDTEAFF	TGTGCCTGGGGGGGGAGACGAGACACTGAAGCTTTCTTT
TRBJ2-5	TRBV7-7	.	.	CASSLGGSGETQYF	TGTGCTAGCAGCTTAGGGGGGTCGGGGGAGACCCAGTACTTC
TRBJ1-1	TRBV23-1	TRBD1	.	CASSPAGQGGGRRNTEAFF	TGCGCCAGCAGTCCCGCCGGACAGGGCGGTGGCAGGCGGAACACTGAAGCTTTCTTT
TRBJ2-2	TRBV10-3	.	.	CATRDKPNTGELFF	TGTGCCACGAGGGACAAACCGAACACCGGGGAGCTGTTTTTT
TRBJ2-5	TRBV30	.	.	CASLRDSRSTTQYF	TGTGCCTCCCTAAGGGACTCTAGATCCACGACCCAGTACTTC
TRBJ2-1	TRBV5-4	TRBD2	.	CASSSRTSGGYNEQFF	TGTGCCAGCAGCTCTCGGACTAGCGGGGGTTACAATGAGCAGTTCTTC
TRBJ1-1	TRBV30	.	.	CAWSRVEWNTEAFF	TGTGCCTGGAGTCGGGTCGAGTGGAACACTGAAGCTTTCTTT
TRBJ2-3	TRBV5-1	TRBD1	.	CASSLRPGQVTDTQYF	TGCGCCAGCAGCTTGCGGCCGGGACAGGTCACAGATACGCAGTATTTT
TRBJ2-7	TRBV9	.	.	CASSQGSYEQYF	TGTGCCAGCAGCCAGGGATCCTACGAGCAGTACTTC
TRBJ1-6	TRBV6-5	.	.	CASSSRVRSPLHF	TGTGCCAGCAGTTCCAGGGTACGTTCACCCCTCCACTTT
TRBJ2-5	TRBV5-4	.	few	CASSSSGMGGETQYF	TGTGCCAGCAGCTCGTCGGGGATGGGGGGAGAGACCCAGTACTTC
TRBJ1-1	TRBV19	TRBD1	few	CASSPDRGITEAFF	TGTGCCAGTAGCCCCGACAGGGGTATAACTGAAGCTTTCTTT
TRBJ1-4	TRBV29-1	.	.	CSIRDGGINEKLFF	TGCAGCATTCGGGACGGCGGAATTAATGAAAAACTGTTTTTT
TRBJ2-1	TRBV18	.	.	CASSPARTEAVRQFF	TGTGCCAGCTCACCAGCTCGGACAGAAGCGGTCAGGCAGTTCTTC
TRBJ1-6	TRBV5-1	.	.	CASSLAGRGDSPLHF	TGCGCCAGCAGCCTCGCAGGGCGAGGGGATTCACCCCTCCACTTT
TRBJ2-4	TRBV11-2	.	.	CASSDGEAKNIQYF	TGTGCCAGCAGCGATGGAGAGGCCAAAAACATTCAGTACTTC
TRBJ1-5	TRBV30	TRBD1	.	CAWSVPPRTGHQPQHF	TGTGCCTGGAGTGTTCCTCCCCGGACAGGGCATCAGCCCCAGCATTTT
TRBJ2-7	TRBV7-9	.	medium-sized	CASSLEGKAYEQYF	TGTGCCAGCAGCTTAGAAGGGAAGGCTTACGAGCAGTACTTC
TRBJ2-1	TRBV9	TRBD1	.	CASGVTGTGEVDEQFF	TGTGCCAGCGGGGTTACCGGGACAGGGGAAGTCGATGAGCAGTTCTTC
TRBJ2-5	TRBV5-4	.	.	CASSLPTAETQYF	TGTGCCAGCAGCTTGCCAACAGCCGAGACCCAGTACTTC
TRBJ2-5	TRBV5-6	TRBD1	.	CASSLGDRVFQETQYF	TGTGCCAGCAGCTTGGGGGACAGGGTTTTCCAAGAGACCCAGTACTTC
TRBJ2-3	TRBV5-6	.	.	CASSSLGAGTDTQYF	TGTGCCAGCAGCTCCTTGGGGGCAGGCACAGATACGCAGTATTTT